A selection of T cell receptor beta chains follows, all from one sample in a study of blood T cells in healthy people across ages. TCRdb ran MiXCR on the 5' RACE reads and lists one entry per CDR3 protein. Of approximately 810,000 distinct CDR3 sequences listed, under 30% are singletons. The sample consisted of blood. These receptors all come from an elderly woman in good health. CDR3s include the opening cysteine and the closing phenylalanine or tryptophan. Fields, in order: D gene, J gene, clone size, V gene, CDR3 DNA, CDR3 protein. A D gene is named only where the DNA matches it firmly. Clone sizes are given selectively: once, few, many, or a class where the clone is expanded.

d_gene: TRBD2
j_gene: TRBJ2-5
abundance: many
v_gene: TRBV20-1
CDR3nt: TGCAGTGCTCCACTAGCGGGGAACCAAGAGACCCAGTACTTC
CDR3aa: CSAPLAGNQETQYF

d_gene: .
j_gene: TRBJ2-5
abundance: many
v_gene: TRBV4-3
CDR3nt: TGCGCCAGCAGCCAAGAAAGGGGCGGAGAGACCCAGTACTTC
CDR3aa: CASSQERGGETQYF

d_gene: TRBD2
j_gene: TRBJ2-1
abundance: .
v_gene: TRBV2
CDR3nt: TGTGCCAGCAGAGGACTAGCGGGGAACATTTACAATGAGCAGTTCTTC
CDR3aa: CASRGLAGNIYNEQFF

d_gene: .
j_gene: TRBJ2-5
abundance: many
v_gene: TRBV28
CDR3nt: TGTGCCAGCACCGTTGGGGGCCAAGAGACCCAGTACTTC
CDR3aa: CASTVGGQETQYF

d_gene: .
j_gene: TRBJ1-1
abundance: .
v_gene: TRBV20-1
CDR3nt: TGCAGTGCTAGAGTCGAAAGCTTTGGCACTGAAGCTTTCTTT
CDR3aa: CSARVESFGTEAFF

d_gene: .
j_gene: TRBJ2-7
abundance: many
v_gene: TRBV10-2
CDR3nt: TGCGCCAGCAGTGACCCGGGACAAGGGAGTCGGAACGAGCAGTACTTC
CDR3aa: CASSDPGQGSRNEQYF

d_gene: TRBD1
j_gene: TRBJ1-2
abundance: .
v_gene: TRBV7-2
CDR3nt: TGTGCCAGCACCCTGGGACAGACCTATGGCTACACCTTC
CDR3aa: CASTLGQTYGYTF

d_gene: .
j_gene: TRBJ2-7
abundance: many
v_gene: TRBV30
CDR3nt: TGTGCCTGGAGTGTAAGGGCCGCACTATCCTACGAGCAGTACTTC
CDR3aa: CAWSVRAALSYEQYF

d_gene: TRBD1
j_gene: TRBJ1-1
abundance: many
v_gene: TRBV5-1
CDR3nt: TGCGCCAGCAGCTTGGGACAGGGCTACACTGAAGCTTTCTTT
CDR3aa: CASSLGQGYTEAFF

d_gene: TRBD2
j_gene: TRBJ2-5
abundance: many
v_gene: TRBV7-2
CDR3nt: TGTGCCAGCAGGGGGCGGGGGGGTCAAGAGACCCAGTACTTC
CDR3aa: CASRGRGGQETQYF

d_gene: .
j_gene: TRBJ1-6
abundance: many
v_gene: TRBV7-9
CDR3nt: TGTGCCAGCAGCTTAGCACCGAATTTGTCCCTCCACTTT
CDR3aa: CASSLAPNLSLHF

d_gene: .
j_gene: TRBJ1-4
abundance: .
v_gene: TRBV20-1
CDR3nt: TGCAGTGCTAGAGCACGGCAGGCGGTTAATGAAAAACTGTTTTTT
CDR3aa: CSARARQAVNEKLFF

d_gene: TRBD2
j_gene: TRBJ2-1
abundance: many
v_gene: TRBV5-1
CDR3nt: TGCGCCAGCAGCGGGGCTACTAGCGGGAGGAATGAGCAGTTCTTC
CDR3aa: CASSGATSGRNEQFF

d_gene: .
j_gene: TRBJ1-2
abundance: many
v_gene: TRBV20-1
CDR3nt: TGCAGTGCCGAGACACGAATTAACTATGGCTACACCTTC
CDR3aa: CSAETRINYGYTF

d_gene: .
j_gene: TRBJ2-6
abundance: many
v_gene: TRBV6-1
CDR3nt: TGTGCCAGCAGTGAAGCGATGCGGTTAACTGGGGCCAACGTCCTGACTTTC
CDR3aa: CASSEAMRLTGANVLTF

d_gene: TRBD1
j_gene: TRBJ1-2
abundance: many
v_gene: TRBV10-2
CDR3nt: TGCGCCAGCAGAACGGGACAGGGGGCAGGCTACACCTTC
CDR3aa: CASRTGQGAGYTF

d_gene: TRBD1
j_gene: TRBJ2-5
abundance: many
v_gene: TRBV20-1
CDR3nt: TGCAGTGCTAGATCGACAGGGGGCAAAGAGACCCAGTACTTC
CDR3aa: CSARSTGGKETQYF

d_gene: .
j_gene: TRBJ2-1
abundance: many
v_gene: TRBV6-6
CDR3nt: TGTGCCAGCAGTTACGGGGGAGTAAGAGCCAATGAGCAGTTCTTC
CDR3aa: CASSYGGVRANEQFF

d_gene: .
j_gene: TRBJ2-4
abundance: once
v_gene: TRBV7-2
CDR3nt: TGTGCCAGCAGCGATAGCCGGAGGGAGGCCAAAAACATTCAGTACTTC
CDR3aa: CASSDSRREAKNIQYF

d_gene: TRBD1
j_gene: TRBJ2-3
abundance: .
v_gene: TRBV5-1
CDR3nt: TGCGCCAGCGGTACATCCGGGACAGGGAGAGATACGCAGTATTTT
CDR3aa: CASGTSGTGRDTQYF

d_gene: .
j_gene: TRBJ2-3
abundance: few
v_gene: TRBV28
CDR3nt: TGTGCCAGTGCTTCTACAGGGACGGATACGCAGTATTTT
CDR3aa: CASASTGTDTQYF

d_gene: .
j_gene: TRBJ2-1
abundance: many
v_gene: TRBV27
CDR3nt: TGTGCCAGCAGTTGGGTGGCGGGGGCACACGCCTACAATGAGCAGTTCTTC
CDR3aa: CASSWVAGAHAYNEQFF

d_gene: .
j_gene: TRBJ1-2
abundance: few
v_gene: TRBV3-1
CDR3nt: TGTGCCAGCAGCCACCCTCAGGGACGGTATGGCTACACCTTC
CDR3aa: CASSHPQGRYGYTF

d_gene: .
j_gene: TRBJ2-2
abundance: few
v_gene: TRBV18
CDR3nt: TGTGCCAACTCACCCCGAGCAGTCAACACCGGGGAGCTGTTTTTT
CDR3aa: CANSPRAVNTGELFF

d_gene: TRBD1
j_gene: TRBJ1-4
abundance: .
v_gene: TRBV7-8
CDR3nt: TGTGCCAGCAGCTTAGAGAGGGACAGGATCGGTGAAAAACTGTTTTTT
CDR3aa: CASSLERDRIGEKLFF

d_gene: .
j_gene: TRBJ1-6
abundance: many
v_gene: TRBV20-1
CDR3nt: TGCAGTGCCGACATACGGGGTAGGGGAAATTCACCCCTCCACTTT
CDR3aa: CSADIRGRGNSPLHF

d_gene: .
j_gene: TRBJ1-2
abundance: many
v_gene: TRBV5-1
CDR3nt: TGCGCCAGCAGCTTGGGGGGGTCCAGAGAATATGGCTACACCTTC
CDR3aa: CASSLGGSREYGYTF

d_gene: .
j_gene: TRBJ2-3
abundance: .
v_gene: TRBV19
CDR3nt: TGTGCCAGTAGTATAGGAGGGGTAATACCCTTCACAGATACGCAGTATTTT
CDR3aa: CASSIGGVIPFTDTQYF

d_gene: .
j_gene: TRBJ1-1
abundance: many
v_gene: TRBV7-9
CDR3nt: TGTGCCAGCAGCTTCAGGGCCGCCCAGAACACTGAAGCTTTCTTT
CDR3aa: CASSFRAAQNTEAFF

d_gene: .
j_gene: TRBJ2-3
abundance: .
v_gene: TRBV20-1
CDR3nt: TGCAGTGCTAGAGATCGACTCTCACTAACGCAGTATTTT
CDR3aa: CSARDRLSLTQYF

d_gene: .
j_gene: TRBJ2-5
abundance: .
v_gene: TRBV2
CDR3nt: TGTGCCAGCAGGGGGAGGACGGGGGAAGAAGAGACCCAGTACTTC
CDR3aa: CASRGRTGEEETQYF

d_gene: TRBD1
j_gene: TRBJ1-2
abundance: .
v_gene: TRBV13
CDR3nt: TGTGCCAGCAGCTCAGGGGGGGGGATAAAGAACTATGGCTACACCTTC
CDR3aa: CASSSGGGIKNYGYTF

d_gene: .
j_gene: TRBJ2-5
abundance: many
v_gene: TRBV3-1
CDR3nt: TGTGCCAGCAGCCAAGAGACAGAGACCCAGTACTTC
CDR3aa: CASSQETETQYF

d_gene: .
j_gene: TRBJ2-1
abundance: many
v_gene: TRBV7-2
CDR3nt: TGTGCCAGCAGCTCTAACAGAAACCCTTACAATGAGCAGTTCTTC
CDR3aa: CASSSNRNPYNEQFF

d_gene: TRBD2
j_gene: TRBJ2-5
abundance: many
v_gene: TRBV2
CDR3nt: TGTGCCAGCAGTTCGGGACTAGCGGCCCAAGAGACCCAGTACTTC
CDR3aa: CASSSGLAAQETQYF

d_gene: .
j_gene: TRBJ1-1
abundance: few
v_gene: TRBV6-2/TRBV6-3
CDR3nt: TGTGCCAGCAGCGCTTTTGCGAGGGGAAGGGACACTGAAGCTTTCTTT
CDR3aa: CASSAFARGRDTEAFF

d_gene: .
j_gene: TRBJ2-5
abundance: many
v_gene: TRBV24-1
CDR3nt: TGTGCCACCAGTGATGGAGAGACCCAGTACTTC
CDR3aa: CATSDGETQYF

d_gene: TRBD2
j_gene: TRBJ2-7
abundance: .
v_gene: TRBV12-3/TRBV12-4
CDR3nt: TGTGCCAGCAGTCGAGCGGGAGCCCCGTACGAGCAGTACTTC
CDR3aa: CASSRAGAPYEQYF

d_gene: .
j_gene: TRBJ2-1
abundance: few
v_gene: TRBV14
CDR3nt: TGTGCCAGCAGCCAAAACGGTCTAGGGCCCTACAATGAGCAGTTCTTC
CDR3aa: CASSQNGLGPYNEQFF

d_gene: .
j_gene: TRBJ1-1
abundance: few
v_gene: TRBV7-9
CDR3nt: TGTGCCAGCAGCATCAGCAGGACTAGAACTGAAGCTTTCTTT
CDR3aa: CASSISRTRTEAFF

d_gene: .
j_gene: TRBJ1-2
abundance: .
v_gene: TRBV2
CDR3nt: TGTGCCAGCAGTGAAGGGCAGCTAAACTATGGCTACACCTTC
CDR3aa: CASSEGQLNYGYTF

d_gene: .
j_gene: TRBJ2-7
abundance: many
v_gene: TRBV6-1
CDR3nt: TGTGCCAGCAGTGAAGCGGAGGGGGCGCGGGTCTACGAGCAGTACTTC
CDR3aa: CASSEAEGARVYEQYF

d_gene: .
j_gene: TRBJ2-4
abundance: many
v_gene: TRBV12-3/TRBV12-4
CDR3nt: TGTGCCAGCAGTCCGCCGGCCAGAGGGCAAAACATTCAGTACTTC
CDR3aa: CASSPPARGQNIQYF

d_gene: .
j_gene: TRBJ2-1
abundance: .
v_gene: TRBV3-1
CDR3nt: TGTGCCAGCAGCCAAGGGGGTGTTTCCATCAATGAGCAGTTCTTC
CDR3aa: CASSQGGVSINEQFF

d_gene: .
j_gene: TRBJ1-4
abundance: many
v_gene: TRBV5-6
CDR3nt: TGTGCCAGCAGCTCCCGAGGGACGGCCGAAAAACTGTTTTTT
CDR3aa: CASSSRGTAEKLFF

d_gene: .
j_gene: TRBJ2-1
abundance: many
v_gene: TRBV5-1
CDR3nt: TGCGCCAGCAGCTCCAGTAGCTCCTACAATGAGCAGTTCTTC
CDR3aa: CASSSSSSYNEQFF

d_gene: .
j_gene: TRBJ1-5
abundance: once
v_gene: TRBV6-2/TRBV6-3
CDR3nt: TGTGCCAGCAGTTATAATTGCGGGAAGGGCAATCAGCCCCAGCATTTT
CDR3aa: CASSYNCGKGNQPQHF

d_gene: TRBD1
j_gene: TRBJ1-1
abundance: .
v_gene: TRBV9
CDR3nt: TGTGCCAGCAGCGTTGCCCCAGGGACAGAGTACACTGAAGCTTTCTTT
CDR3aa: CASSVAPGTEYTEAFF

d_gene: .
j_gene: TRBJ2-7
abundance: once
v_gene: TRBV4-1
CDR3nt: TGCGCCAGCAGCCAGCTAACGGGGCGGGACGAGCAGTACTTC
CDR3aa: CASSQLTGRDEQYF

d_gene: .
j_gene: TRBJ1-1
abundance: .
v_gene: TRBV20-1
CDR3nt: TGCAGTGCTAGAGATTCCGGAGGGAGGGAAGCTTTCTTT
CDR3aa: CSARDSGGREAFF

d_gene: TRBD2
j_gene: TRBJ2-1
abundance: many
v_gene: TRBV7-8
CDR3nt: TGTGCCAGCAGCACCCCTACTAGCGGGGGCAATGAGCAGTTCTTC
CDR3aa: CASSTPTSGGNEQFF

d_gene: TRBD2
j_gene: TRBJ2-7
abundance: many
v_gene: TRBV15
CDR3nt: TGTGCCACCAGCAGAGGGGGGATGCTAGCGGGGGTCTACTACGAGCAGTACTTC
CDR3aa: CATSRGGMLAGVYYEQYF

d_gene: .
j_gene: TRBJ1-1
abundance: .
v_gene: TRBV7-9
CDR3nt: TGTGCCAGCAGCTTAGCGGGCACTTTGAGCACTGAAGCTTTCTTT
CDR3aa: CASSLAGTLSTEAFF

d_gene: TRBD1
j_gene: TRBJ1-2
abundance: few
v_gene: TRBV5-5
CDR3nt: TGTGTCGGCAGCATAAGCTTTGTCCCGACAGGGGAGGGCTACACCTTC
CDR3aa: CVGSISFVPTGEGYTF

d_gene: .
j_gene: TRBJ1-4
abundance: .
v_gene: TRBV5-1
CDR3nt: TGCGCCAGCACCCCGGGGACTACAACTAATGAAAAACTGTTTTTT
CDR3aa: CASTPGTTTNEKLFF